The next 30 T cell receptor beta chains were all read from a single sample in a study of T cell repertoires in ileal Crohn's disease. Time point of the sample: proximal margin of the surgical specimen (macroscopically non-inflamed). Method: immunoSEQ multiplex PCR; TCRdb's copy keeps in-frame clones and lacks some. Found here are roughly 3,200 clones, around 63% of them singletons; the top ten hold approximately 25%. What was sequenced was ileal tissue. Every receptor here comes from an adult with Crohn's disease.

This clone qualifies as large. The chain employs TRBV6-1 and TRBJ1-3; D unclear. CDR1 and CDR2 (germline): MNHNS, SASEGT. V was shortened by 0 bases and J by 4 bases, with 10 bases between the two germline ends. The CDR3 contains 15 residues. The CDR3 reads CASSEASGIGNTIYF. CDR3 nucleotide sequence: TGTGCCAGCAGTGAAGCGTCCGGGATAGGAAACACCATATATTTT.

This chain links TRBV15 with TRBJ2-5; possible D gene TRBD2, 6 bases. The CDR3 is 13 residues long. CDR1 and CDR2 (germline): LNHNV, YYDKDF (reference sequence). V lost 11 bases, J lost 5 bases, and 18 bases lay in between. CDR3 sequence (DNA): TGTGCCTCACGCCGGAGGGGTGAGGAGACCCAGTACTTC. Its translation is CASRRRGEETQYF. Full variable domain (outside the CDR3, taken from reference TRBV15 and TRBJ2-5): DAMVIQNPRYQVTQFGKPVTLSCSQTLNHNVMYWYQQKSSQAPKLLFHYYDKDFNNEADTPDNFQSRRPNTSFCFLDIRSPGLGDTAMYLCASRRRGEETQYFGPGTRLLVL.

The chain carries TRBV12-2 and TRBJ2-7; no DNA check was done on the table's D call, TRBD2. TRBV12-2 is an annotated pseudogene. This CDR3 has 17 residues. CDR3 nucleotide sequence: TGTGCAAGTCGCTTAGGAATAGGGCCCCGGGAGCAGGACGAGCAGTACGTC. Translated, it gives CASRLGIGPREQDEQYV.

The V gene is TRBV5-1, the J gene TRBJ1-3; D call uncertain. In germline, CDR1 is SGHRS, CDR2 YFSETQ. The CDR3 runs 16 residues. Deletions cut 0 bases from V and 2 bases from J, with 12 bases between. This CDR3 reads CASSLEVATPGNTIYF. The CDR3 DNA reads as TGCGCCAGCAGCTTGGAGGTGGCAACCCCTGGAAACACCATATATTTT.

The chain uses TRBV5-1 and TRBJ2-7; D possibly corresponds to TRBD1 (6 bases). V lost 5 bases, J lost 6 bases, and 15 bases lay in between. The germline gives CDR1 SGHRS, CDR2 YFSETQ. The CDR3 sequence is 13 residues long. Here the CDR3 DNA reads TGCGCCAGCAGGTGGGACACCTTCTCCGAGCAGTACTTC. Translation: CASRWDTFSEQYF.

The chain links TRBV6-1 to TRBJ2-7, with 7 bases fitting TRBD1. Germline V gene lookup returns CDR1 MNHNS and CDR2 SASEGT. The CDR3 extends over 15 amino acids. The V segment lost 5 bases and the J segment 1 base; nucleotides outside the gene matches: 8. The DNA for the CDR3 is TGTGCCAGCAGTCCCCGGGACAGTCTTTCCTACGAGCAGTACTTC. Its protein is CASSPRDSLSYEQYF.

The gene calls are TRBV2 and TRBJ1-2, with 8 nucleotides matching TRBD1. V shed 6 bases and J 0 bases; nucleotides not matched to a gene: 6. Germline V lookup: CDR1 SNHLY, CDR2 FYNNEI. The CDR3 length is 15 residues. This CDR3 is CASSLQGAANYGYTF. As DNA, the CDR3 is TGTGCCAGCAGCCTCCAGGGGGCGGCTAACTATGGCTACACCTTC.

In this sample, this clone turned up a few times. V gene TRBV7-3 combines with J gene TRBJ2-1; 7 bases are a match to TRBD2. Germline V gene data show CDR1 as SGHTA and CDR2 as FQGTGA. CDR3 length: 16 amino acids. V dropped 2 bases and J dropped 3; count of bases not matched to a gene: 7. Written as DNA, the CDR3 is TGTGCCAGCAGCTTACGGTCCGGGGGGAACTACAATGAGCAGTTCTTC. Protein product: CASSLRSGGNYNEQFF.

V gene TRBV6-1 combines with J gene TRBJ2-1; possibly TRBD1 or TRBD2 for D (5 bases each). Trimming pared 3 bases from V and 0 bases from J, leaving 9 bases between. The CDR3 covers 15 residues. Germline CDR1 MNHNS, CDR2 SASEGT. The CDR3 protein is CASSEGDGSYNEQFF. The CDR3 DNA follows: TGTGCCAGCAGTGAGGGGGACGGCTCCTACAATGAGCAGTTCTTC.

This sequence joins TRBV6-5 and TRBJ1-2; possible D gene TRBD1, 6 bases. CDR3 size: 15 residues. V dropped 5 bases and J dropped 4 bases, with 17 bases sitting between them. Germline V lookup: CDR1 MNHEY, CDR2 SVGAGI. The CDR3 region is CASSPGASRPYGYTF. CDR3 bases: TGTGCCAGCAGTCCGGGGGCCTCCCGCCCCTATGGCTACACCTTC.

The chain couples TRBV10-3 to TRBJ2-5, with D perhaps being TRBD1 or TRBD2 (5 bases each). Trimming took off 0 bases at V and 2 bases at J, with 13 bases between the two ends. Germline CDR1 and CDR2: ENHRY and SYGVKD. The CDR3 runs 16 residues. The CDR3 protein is CAISESIGTEQETQYF. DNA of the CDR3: TGTGCCATCAGTGAGTCGATCGGGACGGAGCAAGAGACCCAGTACTTC.

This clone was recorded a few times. CDR3 in amino acids: CSVEVARATEAFF. CDR3 nucleotides: TGCAGCGTTGAAGTGGCCAGGGCCACTGAAGCTTTCTTT. The chain joins TRBV29-1 to TRBJ1-1; a possible D gene is TRBD1 (5 bases). Trimming took off 1 base at V and 4 bases at J, with 10 bases between the two ends. Germline-derived CDR1 and CDR2 are SQVTM and ANQGSEA. The CDR3 runs 13 residues.

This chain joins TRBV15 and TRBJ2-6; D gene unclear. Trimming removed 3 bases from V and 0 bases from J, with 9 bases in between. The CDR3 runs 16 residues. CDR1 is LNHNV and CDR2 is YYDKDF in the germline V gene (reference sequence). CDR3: CATSRYSGSGANVLTF. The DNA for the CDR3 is TGTGCCACCAGCAGGTATTCAGGCTCTGGGGCCAACGTCCTGACTTTC.

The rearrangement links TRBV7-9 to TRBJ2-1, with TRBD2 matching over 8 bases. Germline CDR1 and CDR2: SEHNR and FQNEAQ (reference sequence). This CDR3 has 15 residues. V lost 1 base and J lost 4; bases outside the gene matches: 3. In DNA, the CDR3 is TGTGCCAGCAGCTTAGGACTAGCGAATTACAATGAGCAGTTCTTC. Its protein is CASSLGLANYNEQFF.

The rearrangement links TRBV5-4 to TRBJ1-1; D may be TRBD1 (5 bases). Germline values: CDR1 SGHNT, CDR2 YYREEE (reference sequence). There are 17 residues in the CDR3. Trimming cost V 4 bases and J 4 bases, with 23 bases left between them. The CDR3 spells CASSLEGTIAGSTEAFF. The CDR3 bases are TGTGCCAGCAGCCTGGAGGGGACGATAGCCGGGTCCACTGAAGCTTTCTTT.

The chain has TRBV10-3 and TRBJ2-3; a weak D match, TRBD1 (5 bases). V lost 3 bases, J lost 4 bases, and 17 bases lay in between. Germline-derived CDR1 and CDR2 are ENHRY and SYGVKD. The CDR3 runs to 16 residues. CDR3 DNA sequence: TGTGCCATCAGTGAAGGGGTAGCTTTAAACGCAGATACGCAGTATTTT. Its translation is CAISEGVALNADTQYF.

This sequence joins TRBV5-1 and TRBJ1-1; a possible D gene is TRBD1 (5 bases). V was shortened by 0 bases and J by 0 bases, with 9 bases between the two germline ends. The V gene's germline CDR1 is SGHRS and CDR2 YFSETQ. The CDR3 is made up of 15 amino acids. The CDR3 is CASSLDTGLNTEAFF. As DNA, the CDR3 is TGCGCCAGCAGCTTGGATACAGGCCTGAACACTGAAGCTTTCTTT.

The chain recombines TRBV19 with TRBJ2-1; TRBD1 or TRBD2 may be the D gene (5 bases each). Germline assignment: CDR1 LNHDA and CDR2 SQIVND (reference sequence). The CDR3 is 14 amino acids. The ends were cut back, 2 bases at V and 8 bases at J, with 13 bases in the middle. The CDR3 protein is CASSIPWGIHEQFF. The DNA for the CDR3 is TGTGCCAGTAGTATACCCTGGGGGATCCATGAGCAGTTCTTC. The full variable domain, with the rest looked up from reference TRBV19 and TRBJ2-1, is DGGITQSPKYLFRKEGQNVTLSCEQNLNHDAMYWYRQDPGQGLRLIYYSQIVNDFQKGDIAEGYSVSREKKESFPLTVTSAQKNPTAFYLCASSIPWGIHEQFFGPGTRLTVL.

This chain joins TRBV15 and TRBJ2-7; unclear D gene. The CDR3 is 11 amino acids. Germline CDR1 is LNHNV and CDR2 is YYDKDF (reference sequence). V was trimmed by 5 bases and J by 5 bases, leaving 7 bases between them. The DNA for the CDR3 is TGTGCCACCAGCCATGGGAACGAGCAGTACGTC. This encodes CATSHGNEQYV.

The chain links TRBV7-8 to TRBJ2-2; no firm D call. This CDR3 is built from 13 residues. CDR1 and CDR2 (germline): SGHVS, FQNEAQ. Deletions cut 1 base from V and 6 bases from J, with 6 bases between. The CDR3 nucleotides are TGTGCCAGCAGCTTAGGGAGCCCCGGGGAGCTGTTTTTT. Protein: CASSLGSPGELFF.

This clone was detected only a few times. This CDR3 is CASRLGLAGENEQYF. CDR3 coding DNA: TGCGCCAGCCGTTTGGGACTAGCGGGAGAGAACGAGCAGTACTTC. This rearrangement joins TRBV5-1 to TRBJ2-7, with 14 positions matching TRBD2. The CDR3 length is 15 residues. The ends lost 7 bases at V and 5 bases at J; junction bases unmatched: 8. Germline V gene sequence: CDR1 SGHRS, CDR2 YFSETQ.

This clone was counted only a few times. The CDR3 sequence: CASSATLDRVGDEQYF. The CDR3 DNA reads TGTGCCAGCAGCGCGACCTTGGACAGGGTAGGGGACGAGCAGTACTTC. This chain links TRBV2 with TRBJ2-7, with 8 bases fitting TRBD1. Unmatched junction bases numbered 15, after V lost 6 bases and J lost 5 bases. Germline loops: CDR1 SNHLY, CDR2 FYNNEI. The CDR3 consists of 16 residues.

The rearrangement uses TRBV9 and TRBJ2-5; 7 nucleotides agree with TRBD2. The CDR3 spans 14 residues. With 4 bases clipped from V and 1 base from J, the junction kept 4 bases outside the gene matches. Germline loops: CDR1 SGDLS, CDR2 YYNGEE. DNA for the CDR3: TGTGCCAGCAGCCCCCGGACTAGCCAAGAGACCCAGTACTTC. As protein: CASSPRTSQETQYF. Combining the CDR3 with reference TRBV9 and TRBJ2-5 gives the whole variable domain DSGVTQTPKHLITATGQRVTLRCSPRSGDLSVYWYQQSLDQGLQFLIQYYNGEERAKGNILERFSAQQFPDLHSELNLSSLELGDSALYFCASSPRTSQETQYFGPGTRLLVL.

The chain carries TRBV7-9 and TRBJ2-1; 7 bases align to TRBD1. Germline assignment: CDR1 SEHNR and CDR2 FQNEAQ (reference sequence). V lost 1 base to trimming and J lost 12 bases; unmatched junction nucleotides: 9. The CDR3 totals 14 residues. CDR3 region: CASSLEGGPLGQFF. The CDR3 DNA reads TGTGCCAGCAGCTTAGAAGGGGGCCCCTTAGGGCAGTTCTTC.

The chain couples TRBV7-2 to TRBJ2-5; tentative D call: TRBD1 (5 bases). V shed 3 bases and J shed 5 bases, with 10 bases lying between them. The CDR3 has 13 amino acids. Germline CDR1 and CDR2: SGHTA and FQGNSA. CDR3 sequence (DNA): TGTGCCAGCAGCTTTGGGGCAGGGGAGACCCAGTACTTC. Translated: CASSFGAGETQYF.

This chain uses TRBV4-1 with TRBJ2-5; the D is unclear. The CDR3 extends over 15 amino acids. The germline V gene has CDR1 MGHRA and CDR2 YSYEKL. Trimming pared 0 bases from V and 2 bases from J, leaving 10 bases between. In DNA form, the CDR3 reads TGCGCCAGCAGCCAAGATTGGGCTTTACAAGAGACCCAGTACTTC. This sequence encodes CASSQDWALQETQYF.

The CDR3 is CASSLAELGHEQYF. Here the CDR3 DNA reads TGTGCCAGCAGCTTAGCGGAACTCGGCCACGAGCAGTACTTC. This chain uses TRBV7-9 with TRBJ2-7; no firm D call. Germline V gene data show CDR1 as SEHNR and CDR2 as FQNEAQ (reference sequence). Trimming left V 0 bases short and J 5 bases short, with 11 bases between. The CDR3 length is 14 residues.

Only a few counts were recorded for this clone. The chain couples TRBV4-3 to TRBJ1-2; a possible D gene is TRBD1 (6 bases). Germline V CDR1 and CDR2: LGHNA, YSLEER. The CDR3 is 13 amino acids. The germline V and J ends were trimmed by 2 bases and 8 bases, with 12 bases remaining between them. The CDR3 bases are TGCGCCAGCAGCCAACAGGGGCACACGGGCTACACCTTC. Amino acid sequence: CASSQQGHTGYTF.

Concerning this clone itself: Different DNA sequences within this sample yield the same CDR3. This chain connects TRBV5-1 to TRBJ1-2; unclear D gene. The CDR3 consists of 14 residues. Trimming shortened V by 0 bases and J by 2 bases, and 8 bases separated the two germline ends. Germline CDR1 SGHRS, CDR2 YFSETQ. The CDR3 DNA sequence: TGCGCCAGCAGCTTGGAGTTCAGCAACTATGGCTACACCTTC. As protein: CASSLEFSNYGYTF.

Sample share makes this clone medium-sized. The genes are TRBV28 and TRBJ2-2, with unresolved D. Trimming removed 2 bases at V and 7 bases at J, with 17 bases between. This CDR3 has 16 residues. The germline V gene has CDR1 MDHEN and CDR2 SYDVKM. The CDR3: CASSLPGGVVGGELFF. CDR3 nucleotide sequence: TGTGCCAGCAGTTTACCCGGTGGGGTGGTAGGCGGGGAGCTGTTTTTT.